Shown below are 23 T cell receptor beta chains from a single sample sequenced in a study of CD8 T cells in Susac syndrome. With random hexamers, about 0.45 to 1 ug RNA was reverse transcribed. TCRdb analysed the immunoSEQ multiplex PCR reads with MiXCR anew, one entry per CDR3 protein. The sample carries 140,000 to 150,000 distinct CDR3 sequences, 85% to 95% recorded once. Sequences were obtained from CD4+ T cells from PBMCs. The receptor set was obtained from a human donor with multiple sclerosis.

J is TRBJ1-4 and V is TRBV11-2; 8 bases fit TRBD1. Looked up from germline, CDR1 is SGHAT and CDR2 is FQNNGV. Trimming removed 4 bases from V and 7 bases from J; junction bases left unmatched: 5. The CDR3 is made up of 14 amino acids. Here the CDR3 DNA reads TGTGCCAGCAGCTCCAGACAGGGGCGTGAAAAACTGTTTTTT. Translated: CASSSRQGREKLFF.

The chain carries TRBV2 and TRBJ1-6; possibly TRBD1 for D (6 bases). Germline V lookup: CDR1 SNHLY, CDR2 FYNNEI. V was shortened by 1 base and J by 8 bases, with 12 bases between the two germline ends. The CDR3 loop spans 15 amino acids. As DNA, the CDR3 is TGTGCCAGCAGTGAAGGAACAGGGATCGATTCACCCCTCCACTTT. Protein sequence: CASSEGTGIDSPLHF.

V and J are TRBV5-1 and TRBJ2-5; D not certain. There are 12 residues in the CDR3. V lost 1 base and J lost 4, with 5 bases in between. Germline values: CDR1 SGHRS, CDR2 YFSETQ. As DNA, the CDR3 is TGCGCCAGCAGCTTGTACGGAGAGACCCAGTACTTC. It yields the protein CASSLYGETQYF. The whole variable domain, remainder taken from reference TRBV5-1 and TRBJ2-5, is KAGVTQTPRYLIKTRGQQVTLSCSPISGHRSVSWYQQTPGQGLQFLFEYFSETQRNKGNFPGRFSGRQFSNSRSEMNVSTLELGDSALYLCASSLYGETQYFGPGTRLLVL.

V and J are TRBV5-6 and TRBJ2-2; D uncertain. V was pared by 4 bases and J by 0 bases, with 7 bases between. The germline CDR1 and CDR2 sequences are SGHDT and YYEEEE. The length of the CDR3 is 14 residues. The CDR3 coding sequence is TGTGCCAGCAGCGGGCGGACGAACACCGGGGAGCTGTTTTTT. It encodes CASSGRTNTGELFF.

The chain links TRBV3-1 to TRBJ1-5, with D hard to call. Trimming stripped 0 bases from V and 4 bases from J, with 10 bases between. The CDR3 sequence is 15 residues long. The germline CDR1 and CDR2 sequences are LGHDT and YNNKEL (reference sequence). As DNA, the CDR3 is TGTGCCAGCAGCCAAGACACAGCGAGGAATCAGCCCCAGCATTTT. It yields the protein CASSQDTARNQPQHF.

The V gene is TRBV2, the J gene TRBJ2-4, with a tentative D call TRBD2 (5 bases). CDR3 length equals 20 residues. The V and J ends lost 0 bases and 6 bases respectively, with 27 bases between them. Per germline, CDR1 SNHLY and CDR2 FYNNEI. CDR3 amino acids: CASSEAIAGPSRVFRNIQYF. The CDR3 DNA reads TGTGCCAGCAGTGAAGCCATCGCGGGCCCATCCCGGGTATTTCGAAACATTCAGTACTTC. Supplemented by reference TRBV2 and TRBJ2-4, the full variable domain reads EPEVTQTPSHQVTQMGQEVILRCVPISNHLYFYWYRQILGQKVEFLVSFYNNEISEKSEIFDDQFSVERPDGSNFTLKIRSTKLEDSAMYFCASSEAIAGPSRVFRNIQYFGAGTRLSVL.

This clonotype was observed once. The chain combines TRBV19 with TRBJ2-7; D is tentatively TRBD1 or TRBD2 (5 bases each). The CDR3 totals 14 residues. V was pared by 5 bases and J by 5 bases, with 16 bases between. Germline V CDR1 and CDR2: LNHDA, SQIVND (reference sequence). The CDR3 spells CASSSGWGIHEQYF. The CDR3 region has the DNA TGTGCCAGTAGTTCCGGTTGGGGGATCCACGAGCAGTACTTC.

CDR3 in amino acids: CSVPGTGPLGEQYF. The CDR3 DNA reads as TGCAGCGTCCCCGGGACAGGGCCCCTCGGGGAGCAGTACTTC. The V gene is TRBV29-1, the J gene TRBJ2-7, with 9 bases that match TRBD1. This CDR3 spans 14 amino acids. CDR1 SQVTM and CDR2 ANQGSEA come from the germline V gene. V lost 6 bases and J lost 7; bases outside the gene matches: 13.

The V and J genes are TRBV6-5 and TRBJ2-7; D is possibly TRBD2 (5 bases). The CDR3 has 12 amino acids. Trimming removed 7 bases at V and 5 bases at J, with 12 bases between. In germline, CDR1 is MNHEY, CDR2 SVGAGI. The CDR3 DNA sequence: TGTGCCAGCACCCGAGGGTTGGACGAGCAGTACTTC. Translation gives CASTRGLDEQYF.

The V gene is TRBV27, the J gene TRBJ2-5, with 8 positions matching TRBD2. The junction had 17 bases not matched to a gene; V was cut back by 5 bases and J by 9 bases. Per the germline V gene, CDR1 is MNHEY and CDR2 is SMNVEV (reference sequence). CDR3 size: 16 residues. CDR3 loop: CASSPGSGGRTHAQYF. Written as DNA, the CDR3 is TGTGCCAGCAGTCCCGGATCGGGCGGGAGGACCCACGCCCAGTACTTC.

This clonotype has just one count. This rearrangement joins TRBV7-2 to TRBJ2-1; D unclear. The CDR3 consists of 12 residues. Germline assignment: CDR1 SGHTA and CDR2 FQGNSA. V lost 1 base and J lost 12, with 10 bases in between. CDR3 nucleotide sequence: TGTGCCAGCAGCTTAGTAGACTCCCCGCAGTTCTTC. Protein product: CASSLVDSPQFF. Full variable domain (outside the CDR3, taken from reference TRBV7-2 and TRBJ2-1): GAGVSQSPSNKVTEKGKDVELRCDPISGHTALYWYRQSLGQGLEFLIYFQGNSAPDKSGLPSDRFSAERTGGSVSTLTIQRTQQEDSAVYLCASSLVDSPQFFGPGTRLTVL.

The chain has TRBV7-9 and TRBJ2-7; unclear D gene. The CDR3 length is 16 residues. V lost 5 bases and J lost 2, with 19 bases in between. CDR1 and CDR2 from the germline V gene are SEHNR and FQNEAQ (reference sequence). The CDR3 nucleotides read TGTGCCAGCAGCACCCGGGTCTCCTCGGGCACCTACGAGCAGTACTTC. It specifies CASSTRVSSGTYEQYF.

The CDR3 protein is CSVIDLRVGTDTQYF. The CDR3 region has the DNA TGCAGCGTTATTGATTTAAGGGTGGGGACAGATACGCAGTATTTT. The gene calls are TRBV29-1 and TRBJ2-3; D uncertain. The CDR3 is 15 amino acids. Germline CDR1 reads SQVTM; CDR2 reads ANQGSEA. V gave up 5 bases and J gave up 3 bases, with 18 bases separating them.

V gene TRBV29-1 combines with J gene TRBJ1-5; 9 nucleotides match TRBD1. V trimming: 5 bases; J trimming: 7 bases; junction bases outside the gene matches: 6. The V gene's germline CDR1 is SQVTM and CDR2 ANQGSEA. The CDR3 is 13 amino acids. This chain's CDR3 is CSVRDREGQPQHF. In DNA form, the CDR3 reads TGCAGCGTTAGGGACAGGGAGGGGCAGCCCCAGCATTTT.

The rearrangement joins TRBV27 to TRBJ1-6; D is ambiguous. V was cut by 4 bases and J by 11 bases, with 21 bases left in between. Germline V gives CDR1 MNHEY, CDR2 SMNVEV (reference sequence). This CDR3 region has 16 residues. CDR3 residues: CASSYPSGGGYAPLHF. As DNA, the CDR3 is TGTGCCAGCAGTTACCCCAGTGGAGGCGGGTACGCACCCCTCCACTTT.

The rearrangement uses TRBV30 and TRBJ1-2, with 7 bases aligning to TRBD1. V lost 2 bases and J lost 2; bases outside the gene matches: 8. Germline CDR1 is GTSNPN and CDR2 is SVGIG (reference sequence). The CDR3 loop spans 15 amino acids. This chain's CDR3 is CAWSPRGKVNYGYTF. The CDR3 nucleotides read TGTGCCTGGAGTCCCAGGGGGAAGGTGAACTATGGCTACACCTTC.

J is TRBJ2-5 and V is TRBV5-4; possibly TRBD1 or TRBD2 for D (7 bases each). V was clipped by 4 bases and J by 2 bases, with 15 bases between them. Germline lookup yields CDR1 SGHNT and CDR2 YYREEE (reference sequence). The CDR3 covers 15 residues. The CDR3 DNA reads TGTGCCAGCAGCCAGGGGGGGGGACAGCAAGAGACCCAGTACTTC. Translated: CASSQGGGQQETQYF.

The chain uses TRBV20-1 and TRBJ2-7; D gene ambiguous. V dropped 3 bases and J dropped 3 bases, with 9 bases sitting between them. Germline V gene lookup returns CDR1 DFQATT and CDR2 SNEGSKA (reference sequence). This CDR3 comprises 12 residues. DNA for the CDR3: TGCAGTGCTAGCCCCGCAGACTACGAGCAGTACTTC. Amino acids: CSASPADYEQYF.

The chain combines TRBV9 with TRBJ2-1, with D possibly matching TRBD2 (5 bases). This CDR3 spans 15 amino acids. Germline V gene lookup returns CDR1 SGDLS and CDR2 YYNGEE. V was cut by 0 bases and J by 0 bases, with 7 bases left in between. The DNA of the CDR3 is TGTGCCAGCAGCGTAGTTGGGAGCTCCTACAATGAGCAGTTCTTC. Its protein product is CASSVVGSSYNEQFF.

This clonotype was observed a single time. J is TRBJ1-4 and V is TRBV3-1, with D tentatively TRBD1 (6 bases). Germline CDR1 is LGHDT and CDR2 is YNNKEL (reference sequence). Between the trimmed V and J ends, which lost 5 bases and 5 bases, there was a span of 12 bases. The length of the CDR3 is 14 residues. CDR3 loop: CASSARGGNEKLFF. Written as DNA, the CDR3 is TGTGCCAGCAGCGCCAGGGGAGGCAATGAAAAACTGTTTTTT.

The chain carries TRBV5-1 and TRBJ1-1; 8 nucleotides align to TRBD1. The J segment lost 3 bases and the V segment lost 2 bases, leaving 3 bases of the junction unmatched. Germline assignment: CDR1 SGHRS and CDR2 YFSETQ. This CDR3 has 14 residues. CDR3 in amino acids: CASSLQGGDTEAFF. The CDR3 DNA reads as TGCGCCAGCAGCTTACAGGGGGGTGACACTGAAGCTTTCTTT.

V gene TRBV24-1 combines with J gene TRBJ2-5; D is unclear. There are 17 residues in the CDR3. The V end was cut by 4 bases, the J end by 5 bases, with 22 bases between. From germline, CDR1 is KGHDR and CDR2 SFDVKD. In DNA, the CDR3 is TGTGCCACCAGTGAACCTGCGGTCGGCACCAGTGCGGAGACCCAGTACTTC. Protein product: CATSEPAVGTSAETQYF.

The DNA for the CDR3 is TGTGCCAGCAGATCACAGGGTCCCTACAATGAGCAGTTCTTC. This encodes CASRSQGPYNEQFF. This chain uses TRBV12-3 or TRBV12-4 with TRBJ2-1; TRBD1 might be the D (6 bases). Deletions cut 6 bases from V and 2 bases from J, with 11 bases between. This CDR3 is built from 14 residues.